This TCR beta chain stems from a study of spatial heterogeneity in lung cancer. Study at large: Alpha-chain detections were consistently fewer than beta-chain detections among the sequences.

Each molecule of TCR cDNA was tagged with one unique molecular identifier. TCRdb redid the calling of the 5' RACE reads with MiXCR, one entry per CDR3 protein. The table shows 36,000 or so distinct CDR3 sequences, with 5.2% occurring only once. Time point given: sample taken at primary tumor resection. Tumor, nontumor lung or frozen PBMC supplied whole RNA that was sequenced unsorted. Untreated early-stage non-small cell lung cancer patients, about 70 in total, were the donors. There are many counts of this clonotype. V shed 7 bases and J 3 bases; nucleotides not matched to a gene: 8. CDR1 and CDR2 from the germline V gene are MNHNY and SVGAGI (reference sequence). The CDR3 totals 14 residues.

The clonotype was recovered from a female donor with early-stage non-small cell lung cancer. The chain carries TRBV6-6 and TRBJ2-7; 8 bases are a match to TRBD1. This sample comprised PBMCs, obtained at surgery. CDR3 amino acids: CASTFGQGLYEQYF. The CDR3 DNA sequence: TGTGCCAGCACCTTTGGACAGGGCCTCTACGAGCAGTACTTC.